This record covers a single T cell receptor beta chain. Noted time point: persistent/refractory GD, antithyroid drugs over 5 years with positive TRAb. Generation of the TCR library employed RNA extracted from PBMCs. These data belong to a study of regulatory T cells in long-lasting Graves disease. Trimming at V came to 5 bases and at J to 1 base, leaving 7 bases not matched to a gene. CDR3 length: 17 amino acids. The germline V gene encodes CDR1 MNHNS and CDR2 SASEGT. Both iRepertoire HTBI primers and Arm-PCR of CDR3 regions were used to build the TCR beta libraries. Each CDR3 protein is one row after TCRdb ran MiXCR on the multiplex PCR reads. The sample holds 650,000 to 700,000 distinct CDR3 sequences, around 30% seen once.

Specimen: peripheral blood mononuclear cells (PBMCs), collected when the disease was refractory, from a patient treated with antithyroid drugs. The chain uses TRBV6-1 and TRBJ1-6, with 8 bases fitting TRBD1. The origin of this receptor is a female donor with Graves disease. CDR3 protein: CASSQQTGASYNSPLHF. Here the CDR3 DNA reads TGTGCCAGCAGTCAACAGACAGGGGCGTCCTATAATTCACCCCTCCACTTT.